The clone carrying this TCR beta chain occurred many times. Its antigen is currently unknown. This CDR3 has 13 amino acids. V was clipped by 6 bases and J by 9 bases, with 16 bases between them. CDR1 MNHNY and CDR2 SVGAGI come from the germline V gene (reference sequence). These data originate in a study of T cells after yellow fever vaccination. Broader study findings: After the booster, over 95% of CD4 and about nine tenths of CD8 primary-response clones were re-detected.

A process of 5'RACE template switching, which added a universal primer site and UMIs, was used to make TCR cDNA. MiXCR, applied by TCRdb to the 5' RACE reads, yields one record per CDR3 protein. Among around 320,000 distinct CDR3 sequences listed, approximately 12% were seen once. This sample comprised CD4+ T cells sorted from PBMCs, obtained 45 days after the yellow fever booster vaccination. The rearrangement uses TRBV6-6 and TRBJ2-3, with a weak D call TRBD1 (5 bases). The TCR comes from a man aged 18 to 29 who received the YFV17D yellow fever vaccine. For the CDR3, the DNA is TGTGCCAGCAGCTCAGCGAGGACATCGACGCAGTATTTT. It encodes CASSSARTSTQYF.